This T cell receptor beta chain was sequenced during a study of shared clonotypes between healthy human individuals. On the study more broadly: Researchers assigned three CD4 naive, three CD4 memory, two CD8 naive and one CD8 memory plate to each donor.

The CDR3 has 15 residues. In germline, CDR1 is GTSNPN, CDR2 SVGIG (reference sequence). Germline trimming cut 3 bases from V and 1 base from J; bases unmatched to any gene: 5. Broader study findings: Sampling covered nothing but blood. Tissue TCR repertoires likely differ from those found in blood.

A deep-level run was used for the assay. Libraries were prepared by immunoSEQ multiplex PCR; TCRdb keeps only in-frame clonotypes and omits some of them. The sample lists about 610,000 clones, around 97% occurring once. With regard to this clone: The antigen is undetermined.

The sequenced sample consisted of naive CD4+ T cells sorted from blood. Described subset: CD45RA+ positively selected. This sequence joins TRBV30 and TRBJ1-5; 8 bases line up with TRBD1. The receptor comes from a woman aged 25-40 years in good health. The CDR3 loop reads CAWSRDRGSNQPQHF. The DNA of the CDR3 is TGTGCCTGGAGCCGCGACAGGGGAAGCAATCAGCCCCAGCATTTT.